Shown below are 8 T cell receptor beta chains from a single sample sequenced in a study of T cell clonotyping in hematopoietic cell transplantation. Sequencing was performed with immunoSEQ multiplex PCR; in TCRdb, only in-frame clones are kept and a portion is missing. Of around 45,000 clones listed, roughly four fifths are singletons. The time point here: recipient sample about 28 days before transplant, after cytoreduction. Sequencing was performed on peripheral blood mononuclear cells, taken before stem cell transplant. These receptors were taken from a man in his sixties with myelodysplastic syndrome. Some clones in this sample may be carry-over from other donors' samples.

This chain uses TRBV7-8 with TRBJ1-6; no clear D gene. In germline, CDR1 is SGHVS, CDR2 FQNEAQ. The CDR3 extends over 16 amino acids. The V end was cut by 3 bases, the J end by 9 bases, with 18 bases between. The CDR3 bases are TGTGCCAGCAGCTTTAGGGAGGGCGTCGGAGCTTCACCCCTCCACTTT. Protein: CASSFREGVGASPLHF. The full variable domain, rest sourced from reference TRBV7-8 and TRBJ1-6, is GAGVSQSPRYKVAKRGQDVALRCDPISGHVSLFWYQQALGQGPEFLTYFQNEAQLDKSGLPSDRFFAERPEGSVSTLKIQRTQQEDSAVYLCASSFREGVGASPLHFGNGTRLTVT.

The V call is TRBV10-2, the J call TRBJ1-1; TRBD1 agrees at 9 bases. The J segment lost 2 bases and the V segment lost 11 bases, leaving 6 bases of the junction unmatched. CDR1 WSHSY and CDR2 SAAADI come from the germline V gene. The CDR3 consists of 13 residues. CDR3 sequence: CAARDRENTEAFF. In DNA, the CDR3 is TGCGCCGCAAGGGACAGGGAAAACACTGAAGCTTTCTTT.

This rearrangement joins TRBV5-3 to TRBJ1-1, with 7 nucleotides matching TRBD1. TRBV5-3 has ORF status, its function being uncertain. The CDR3 extends over 16 amino acids. V lost 0 bases to trimming and J lost 6 bases; unmatched junction nucleotides: 11. The CDR3 loop reads CARSLVIGTATSEAFF. CDR3 DNA: TGTGCCAGAAGCTTGGTCATCGGGACAGCTACCTCTGAAGCTTTCTTT.

The rearrangement uses TRBV14 and TRBJ2-7, with 8 bases fitting TRBD1. This CDR3 comprises 16 residues. Germline lookup yields CDR1 SGHDN and CDR2 FVKESK. Trimming cost V 6 bases and J 3 bases; bases outside gene matches: 13. The CDR3 nucleotides read TGTGCCAGCAGTCGCGGCTTTAGACAGGGGAACTACGAGCAGTACTTC. Its protein product is CASSRGFRQGNYEQYF.

This rearrangement joins TRBV4-3 to TRBJ1-1; possible D gene TRBD1, 6 bases. V was pared by 0 bases and J by 4 bases, with 9 bases between. Germline loops: CDR1 LGHNA, CDR2 YSLEER. The CDR3 runs to 14 residues. The CDR3 coding sequence is TGCGCCAGCAGCCAAGATGGGGGCGGCACTGAAGCTTTCTTT. It is translated as CASSQDGGGTEAFF.

The chain uses TRBV18 and TRBJ2-3, with D uncertain. With 6 bases removed from V and 0 bases from J, the gap between germline ends came to 10 bases. This CDR3 has 14 residues. Germline CDR1 reads KGHSH; CDR2 reads LQKENI. The CDR3 is CASSYTSSTDTQYF. The CDR3 nucleotides read TGTGCCAGCTCCTACACCTCCAGCACAGATACGCAGTATTTT.

V and J are TRBV6-5 and TRBJ2-7; 10 bases line up with TRBD1. Trimming removed 0 bases from V and 4 bases from J; junction bases left unmatched: 6. The CDR3 runs to 16 residues. In germline, CDR1 is MNHEY, CDR2 SVGAGI. DNA for the CDR3: TGTGCCAGCAGTTACTCGCAGACAGGGGGCCAGTACGAGCAGTACTTC. This encodes CASSYSQTGGQYEQYF.

The chain combines TRBV18 with TRBJ2-7; a weak D match, TRBD1 (6 bases). V lost 3 bases, J lost 0 bases, and 12 bases lay in between. There are 15 residues in the CDR3. Germline loops: CDR1 KGHSH, CDR2 LQKENI. This CDR3 is CASSPSGTYSYEQYF. CDR3 DNA: TGTGCCAGCTCACCGTCCGGGACATACTCCTACGAGCAGTACTTC.